Below are 8 T cell receptor beta chains sequenced from a single sample in a study of human T cells and chemical hapten exposure. A single record per CDR3 protein comes from TCRdb applying MiXCR to the RACE reads. The profile shows approximately 370,000 distinct CDR3 sequences, 5.5% of them singletons. Time point in this sample: pre-sensitization, week 0. Described treatment: therapeutic diphenylcyclopropenone sensitization with weekly scalp DPC. Here the sequenced sample was whole blood, taken in connection with sensitization to the hapten diphenylcyclopropenone (DPC). Source of these receptors: a woman under 30 with alopecia areata. Some clones in this sample may be carry-over from other donors' samples.

This clonotype was counted at least ten times. The rearrangement joins TRBV12-3 or TRBV12-4 to TRBJ2-2; 8 bases are a match to TRBD1. Trimming cost V 6 bases and J 2 bases; bases outside gene matches: 20. This CDR3 is 20 amino acids long. The CDR3: CASRTSSGTGLRFNTGELFF. The CDR3 DNA sequence: TGTGCCAGCAGGACTAGTTCCGGGACAGGTCTCCGGTTCAACACCGGGGAGCTGTTTTTT.

J is TRBJ1-1 and V is TRBV11-1; maybe TRBD1 (5 bases). The CDR3 loop spans 15 amino acids. The germline V gene encodes CDR1 SGHAT and CDR2 FQDESV (reference sequence). With 5 bases removed from V and 8 bases from J, the gap between germline ends came to 21 bases. The chain's CDR3 is CASSPGTGFGHEAFF. The CDR3 bases are TGTGCCAGCAGCCCCGGGACGGGTTTCGGGCACGAAGCTTTCTTT.

This clonotype came up once. The rearrangement joins TRBV6-5 to TRBJ1-1; 8 bases agree with TRBD1. The CDR3 is 15 residues long. V lost 5 bases, J lost 3 bases, and 8 bases stayed unmatched. CDR1 is MNHEY, CDR2 SVGAGI, per germline. The DNA for the CDR3 is TGTGCCAGCAGTACAATACAGGGGGAGCACACTGAAGCTTTCTTT. Protein: CASSTIQGEHTEAFF.

The rearrangement uses TRBV12-3 or TRBV12-4 and TRBJ2-3; 7 nucleotides match TRBD1. The CDR3 runs 16 residues. The J segment lost 3 bases and the V segment lost 1 base, leaving 7 bases of the junction unmatched. The CDR3 nucleotides read TGTGCCAGCAGTTTAGGAGTAGACAGGGCAACAGATACGCAGTATTTT. Its translation: CASSLGVDRATDTQYF.

The table lists this clonotype with many counts. The chain combines TRBV24-1 with TRBJ1-5; D is unresolved. CDR3 size: 12 residues. Germline-derived CDR1 and CDR2 are KGHDR and SFDVKD. Trimming stripped 3 bases from V and 5 bases from J, with 4 bases between. The CDR3 DNA is TGTGCCACCAGTGATAGATATCAGCCCCAGCATTTT. It translates to CATSDRYQPQHF.

This clonotype was observed a few times. V and J are TRBV6-5 and TRBJ1-2, with TRBD1 identical over 10 bases. The V and J ends lost 6 bases and 3 bases, in that order; junction bases with no gene match: 13. The V gene's germline CDR1 is MNHEY and CDR2 SVGAGI. The CDR3 contains 17 residues. For the CDR3, the DNA is TGTGCCAGCAGCCGCAACATCAGACAGGGGGCCTACTATGGCTACACCTTC. Translating it yields CASSRNIRQGAYYGYTF.

The table lists this clonotype with many counts. This sequence joins TRBV4-1 and TRBJ2-3; TRBD2 is a possible D gene (7 bases). CDR1 is MGHRA and CDR2 is YSYEKL in the germline V gene. The CDR3 consists of 15 residues. V lost 0 bases to trimming and J lost 5 bases, with 12 bases between them. The CDR3 sequence is CASSQEAGAGDTQYF. In nucleotides, the CDR3 is TGCGCCAGCAGCCAAGAGGCGGGGGCGGGAGATACGCAGTATTTT.

The chain employs TRBV7-8 and TRBJ1-6; D call uncertain. This CDR3 spans 15 amino acids. CDR1 and CDR2 (germline): SGHVS, FQNEAQ. Between the trimmed V and J ends, which lost 4 bases and 2 bases, there was a span of 9 bases. The CDR3 region has the DNA TGTGCCAGCAGCTCGGAAGGAGCCTATAATTCACCCCTCCACTTT. Encoded protein: CASSSEGAYNSPLHF.